These T cell receptor beta chains were read from a single sample in a study of tumor-infiltrating lymphocytes in primary liver carcinoma. In TCRdb, the multiplex PCR reads were re-called with MiXCR into one record per CDR3 protein. The sample carries roughly 100,000 distinct CDR3 sequences, over 55% recorded once. The sequencing input was liver tumor tissue from sampling region 5. These receptors were collected from a woman aged 55 to 70 with primary liver carcinoma and hepatitis B virus infection. CDR3s include the opening cysteine and the closing phenylalanine or tryptophan. The D gene is left open where the match is weak. Some rows mark clone size as missing; the rest say once, few, many or name a class of expanded clone.

>TRBJ1-2|many|NA|TRBV6-6
TGTGCCAGCAGTTCACAGGGTCCCTCCAACTATGGCTACACCTTC
CASSSQGPSNYGYTF
>TRBJ2-5|NA|NA|TRBV4-1
TGCGCCAGTAGCCTAAAGGACTGGGGAGAGACCCAGTACTTC
CASSLKDWGETQYF
>TRBJ2-2|NA|NA|TRBV11-2
TGTGCCAGCAGCCCCCGATGGGGTAGCGTGAGTATAGCGGCCGGGGAGTTGTTTTTT
CASSPRWGSVSIAAGELFF
>TRBJ2-3|many|TRBD1|TRBV12-3/TRBV12-4
TGTGCCAGCAGCCAGGGACAGGGTCGCACAGATACGCAGTATTTT
CASSQGQGRTDTQYF
>TRBJ2-6|NA|NA|TRBV11-1
TGTGCCAGCAGCTCGCAGGGTTCTGGGACCAACGTCCCGACTTTC
CASSSQGSGTNVPTF
>TRBJ2-3|many|NA|TRBV5-6
TGTGCCAGCAGCTTTGATCGGAGCACAGATACGCAGTATTTT
CASSFDRSTDTQYF
>TRBJ2-5|NA|NA|TRBV11-1
TGTGCCAGCAGATTACAGTACCAAGTGACCCAGTACTTC
CASRLQYQVTQYF
>TRBJ2-1|NA|NA|TRBV11-2
TGTGCCAGTAGCTTAGGGCACTACAATGGGCAGTTCTTC
CASSLGHYNGQFF
>TRBJ1-2|few|NA|TRBV7-9
TGTGCTAGCAGCTCTGGGGAAGGGGCTGGCTACACCTTC
CASSSGEGAGYTF
>TRBJ2-1|NA|TRBD2|TRBV28
TGTGCCAGCAGCCGGTCGGCAGCGGGAGCGGGTAAGACCTACAATGAGCAGTTCTTC
CASSRSAAGAGKTYNEQFF
>TRBJ2-7|NA|NA|TRBV5-6
TGTGCCAGCAGATACGGACAGAAAACCTACGAGCAGTACTTC
CASRYGQKTYEQYF
>TRBJ2-7|NA|NA|TRBV5-1
TGCGCCGGCAGCCCCGGGACGATGAGTTCCTACGAGCAGTACTTC
CAGSPGTMSSYEQYF
>TRBJ1-1|NA|TRBD1|TRBV6-6
TGTGCCAGCGAAAAGACAGGGCGGACTGAAGCTTTCTTT
CASEKTGRTEAFF
>TRBJ2-7|NA|NA|TRBV7-9
TGTGTCAGCAGCCAGGAGGGGGGTTCTTCCTACGAGCAATACTTC
CVSSQEGGSSYEQYF
>TRBJ1-6|NA|NA|TRBV29-1
TGCAGCGCCGGACATGGTGGGAATTCACCCTCCCACTTT
CSAGHGGNSPSHF
>TRBJ2-5|NA|TRBD2|TRBV11-2
TGCGCCAGCAATCTAGGGACTAGCTGGGAGGCCCAGTACTTC
CASNLGTSWEAQYF
>TRBJ2-2|NA|TRBD1|TRBV11-3
TGTGCCAGCAGCTTAGATGTCCGGACAGGCACGAACACCGGGGACCTGTTTTTT
CASSLDVRTGTNTGDLFF
>TRBJ2-7|many|TRBD2|TRBV28
TGTGCCAGCAGTTTCATGACTAGCGGGAGACCCGAGCAGTACTTC
CASSFMTSGRPEQYF
>TRBJ1-2|many|NA|TRBV28
TGTGCCAGCAGTTTGGCGGCTGGCTACACCTTC
CASSLAAGYTF
>TRBJ2-5|NA|NA|TRBV10-3
TGTGTCATCAGGGCAACGGAGGGAGGAGAGACCCAGTACTTC
CVIRATEGGETQYF
>TRBJ2-1|few|NA|TRBV7-2
TGTGCCAGCAGCTTGACAATAGACCGAGGTGAGCAGTTCTTC
CASSLTIDRGEQFF
>TRBJ2-2|few|TRBD1|TRBV11-2
TGTGCCAGTAGCTTACCCGGACAGGGGGGTACCCGGGAGCTGTTTTTT
CASSLPGQGGTRELFF
>TRBJ2-1|NA|NA|TRBV11-2
TGTGCTAGCAGCTTGGCTTTGATGCAGTTCTTC
CASSLALMQFF
>TRBJ2-4|NA|NA|TRBV2
TGTACCACCTCTCGGGGGACGGTTGGGTCCAAAAACATTCGGTACTTC
CTTSRGTVGSKNIRYF
>TRBJ1-2|many|NA|TRBV29-1
TGCAGCGTCGCACGGGGGTCTGGCTACACCTTC
CSVARGSGYTF
>TRBJ1-2|NA|NA|TRBV29-1
TGCAGCGCTCCGAATAGGGATACCTATGGCTACACCTTC
CSAPNRDTYGYTF
>TRBJ2-7|once|TRBD2|TRBV9
TGTGCCAGCAGCAGCGGCGTGGGGACTAGCGACTACAATGAGCAGTACTTC
CASSSGVGTSDYNEQYF
>TRBJ2-7|NA|NA|TRBV6-1
TGTGACAGCAGTGAAGGTGGGGCCCCGTCCGACCAGTACTTC
CDSSEGGAPSDQYF
>TRBJ2-2|once|TRBD1|TRBV5-6
TGTACCTGCAGCCACGGACAGGGAGTGACCGGGGAGCTGTTTTTT
CTCSHGQGVTGELFF
>TRBJ2-5|many|TRBD2|TRBV29-1
TGCAGCACCCCGGTGGGTCGCCTAGCGGGCTCGGAGACCCAGTACTTC
CSTPVGRLAGSETQYF
>TRBJ2-5|NA|NA|TRBV15
TGTGCCACCAGCAGAGATGGAAAAGAGACCCAGTACTTC
CATSRDGKETQYF
>TRBJ2-2|once|NA|TRBV29-1
TGCAGCGTTCTGGGCCAGAGCACCGGGGAGCTGTTTTTT
CSVLGQSTGELFF
>TRBJ2-3|NA|TRBD2|TRBV2
TGTGCCAGCAGTTTGACTAGCGGGAGTACAACAGATACGCAGTATTTT
CASSLTSGSTTDTQYF
>TRBJ2-5|NA|NA|TRBV6-6
TGTGCCAGCAACCGCTCCCGAGGGGGGGTGGCCCAAGAGACCCAGTACTTC
CASNRSRGGVAQETQYF
>TRBJ2-5|NA|NA|TRBV4-1
TGCGCCAGCAGCCAAGATAGGGTAAGCTCCGGTAAAGAGACCAAGTACTTC
CASSQDRVSSGKETKYF
>TRBJ2-3|NA|NA|TRBV11-2
TGTGTCAGCAGGCCCTCTGAGACTAACACAGATACGCTGTATTTT
CVSRPSETNTDTLYF
>TRBJ2-7|NA|NA|TRBV5-6
TGTGCCAGCAGCTCAAAGGGACGATCCTCCTGCGAGCCCTACTTC
CASSSKGRSSCEPYF
>TRBJ2-7|NA|NA|TRBV6-2/TRBV6-3
TGTGCCAGCAGTACTCCGCGGCAGAGGATCTACGAGCAGTACTTC
CASSTPRQRIYEQYF
>TRBJ2-3|many|TRBD2|TRBV30
TGTGCCTGGAGTCGTGGTAGCGGGATGCGGGATACGCAGTATTTT
CAWSRGSGMRDTQYF
>TRBJ1-1|NA|NA|TRBV12-3/TRBV12-4
TGTGTCAGCAGCACCAGGACGGTGAACACTGAAGCTTTCTTT
CVSSTRTVNTEAFF
>TRBJ1-4|NA|NA|TRBV21-1
TGTGCCAGCTCCCCTTTCGGGCAGGGGGGCGAAAAACTGTTTTTT
CASSPFGQGGEKLFF
>TRBJ1-6|NA|NA|TRBV12-3/TRBV12-4
TGTGCCAGCAGTTCACTTGGGCGGAATTCACCCCTCCACTTT
CASSSLGRNSPLHF
>TRBJ2-7|NA|NA|TRBV6-1
TGTGGCAGCGGACAGCACTCATACGAGCAGTACTTC
CGSGQHSYEQYF
>TRBJ2-5|few|NA|TRBV11-1
TGTGCCGGCAGCTTAAATACAGCCGGGGGAGAGACCCAGTACTTC
CAGSLNTAGGETQYF
>TRBJ2-7|NA|TRBD2|TRBV5-4
TGTGCCAGCAGCTTGCGTCGGTGGTCCAGCGGGATTCGCGAGCAGTACTTC
CASSLRRWSSGIREQYF
>TRBJ1-2|many|TRBD1|TRBV9
TGTGCCAGCAGCGCGGACAGGGTCTCCGCCTATGGCTACACCTTC
CASSADRVSAYGYTF
>TRBJ2-6|NA|NA|TRBV11-2
TGTGCCAGCAGCTTATGTCCTGCGGGACAGATAGCTGGGGCCAACGTCCTGATTTTC
CASSLCPAGQIAGANVLIF
>TRBJ2-5|NA|TRBD2|TRBV5-1
TGCGCCAGCAGGACTAGCGGGAGCCAGGGGGAGACCCAGTACTTC
CASRTSGSQGETQYF
>TRBJ2-3|NA|TRBD2|TRBV11-2
TGTGTCAGTAACTCGGGACTAGCGGAACCAGATACGCAGTATTTT
CVSNSGLAEPDTQYF
>TRBJ2-3|NA|TRBD1|TRBV6-4
TGTGCCGGCAGTGAGGGACAGGGGGCAGATACGCTGTATTTT
CAGSEGQGADTLYF
>TRBJ1-2|NA|NA|TRBV5-4
TGTGCCAGAGGTGAAGGGATCAACTATGGTTACACCTTC
CARGEGINYGYTF
>TRBJ2-1|NA|NA|TRBV11-2
TGTGCCAGCAGCCGACTAAACTCCGAACTTGCCAATGAGCAGTTCTTC
CASSRLNSELANEQFF
>TRBJ2-7|NA|NA|TRBV6-5
TGTGGCAGCAGCAGGTCTAGCCGAGTTTTAGGATACGAGCAGTATTTC
CGSSRSSRVLGYEQYF
>TRBJ1-2|many|NA|TRBV28
TGTGCCAGCAGTTCCCCCAACACCCTCGGGCGGGGCTACACCTTC
CASSSPNTLGRGYTF
>TRBJ2-6|many|NA|TRBV12-5
TGTGCTAGTTCCGGGTCAGGGGCCAACGTCCTGACTTTC
CASSGSGANVLTF
>TRBJ2-3|many|TRBD1|TRBV11-3
TGTGCCAGCAGCCAGCGGTCCGGGACAGTGACTAGCACAGATACGCAGTATTTT
CASSQRSGTVTSTDTQYF
>TRBJ2-5|many|TRBD1|TRBV6-1
TGTGCCAGCAGACGGCCGACAGGGGAGACCCAGTACTTC
CASRRPTGETQYF
>TRBJ2-4|NA|TRBD2|TRBV14
TGTGCCAGCAGCCGAGCGGGGACTGGCGGGAATCAGTACTTC
CASSRAGTGGNQYF
>TRBJ2-2|NA|NA|TRBV11-2
TGTGCCAGCAGCTTAGAGTGGGATGGCGGGGAGCTGATTTTT
CASSLEWDGGELIF
>TRBJ2-3|NA|NA|TRBV29-1
TGCAGAGTTGGAACTAGTGGGGCAAATACGCAGTATTTT
CRVGTSGANTQYF